This TCR beta chain emerged from a study of T-cell reconstitution after alpha-beta-depleted transplantation in children. Study-wide results and caveats: Several hundred expanded graft clones reportedly supplied alpha-beta T cells about two months after transplant. A year post-transplant, T-cell counts and diversity derived mostly from newly produced T cells.

Researchers prepared the TCRbeta library using unique molecular identifiers, the study reports. Each CDR3 protein gets one entry after TCRdb re-called the PCR reads with MiXCR. The data hold 400,000 to 550,000 distinct CDR3 sequences, with 10% to 13% observed a single time. This clonotype has ten or more counts. Antigen: not known. The sequencing used PBMCs, collected before TCRalphabeta/CD19-depleted stem cell transplant. This clonotype was obtained from a child between 2 and 9 years old with inherited bone marrow failure, due to receive a stem cell transplant.

CDR3 DNA sequence: TGTGCCAGCAGTTTAAGGGCCAAAAGTGCAACTAATGAAAAACTGTTTTTT. Protein sequence: CASSLRAKSATNEKLFF. This chain uses TRBV27 with TRBJ1-4; no clear D. Trimming left V 2 bases short and J 0 bases short, with 13 bases between. Germline values: CDR1 MNHEY, CDR2 SMNVEV (reference sequence). This CDR3 has 17 amino acids.